Presented here are 17 T cell receptor beta chains from one specimen sequenced in a study of monozygotic twins with inflammatory bowel disease. TCRdb reprocessed the 5' RACE reads and keeps a single row for each CDR3 protein, giving no DNA. The sample data list 170,000 or so distinct CDR3 sequences. Sequencing was carried out using blood. These receptors were collected from a human donor with ulcerative colitis or Crohn's disease, or a healthy co-twin of an affected twin (not recorded which).

The J gene is TRBJ2-1, the V gene TRBV20-1; checking the TCRdb D call of TRBD2 is not possible without DNA. Germline V lookup: CDR1 DFQATT, CDR2 SNEGSKA (reference sequence). The CDR3 loop spans 11 amino acids. This CDR3 is CSPPSGSEQFF.

The V gene is TRBV4-1, the J gene TRBJ1-1. Germline loops: CDR1 MGHRA, CDR2 YSYEKL. The CDR3 is made up of 16 amino acids. CDR3 protein: CASREAGGGLNTEAFF.

This chain links TRBV24-1 with TRBJ1-2; with no DNA, the TCRdb D assignment of TRBD1 cannot be verified. The germline V gene encodes CDR1 KGHDR and CDR2 SFDVKD. This CDR3 has 12 residues. CDR3 region: CATSSGANGYTF.

The chain has TRBV5-4 and TRBJ2-1; TCRdb's D gene call, TRBD1, goes unchecked for lack of DNA. CDR1 is SGHNT and CDR2 is YYREEE in the germline V gene (reference sequence). CDR3 length equals 14 residues. CDR3 in amino acids: CASSFSGPPVEQFF.

The chain carries TRBV4-2 and TRBJ2-3; TCRdb's D call, TRBD1, is unchecked because there is no DNA. Looked up from germline, CDR1 is LGHNA and CDR2 is YNFKEQ. The CDR3 is 14 amino acids. CDR3: CASSPLGGDGTQYF.

The V call is TRBV20-1, the J call TRBJ1-5. The CDR3 runs 14 residues. The germline V gene has CDR1 DFQATT and CDR2 SNEGSKA (reference sequence). The CDR3 region is CSAGRSALNQPQHF.

This chain links TRBV5-1 with TRBJ1-6; TCRdb names TRBD1, which stays unverified in the absence of DNA. From germline, CDR1 is SGHRS and CDR2 YFSETQ. This CDR3 region has 15 residues. The CDR3 loop reads CASSKPGQNNSPLHF.

The rearrangement joins TRBV7-2 to TRBJ2-4. The germline V gene has CDR1 SGHTA and CDR2 FQGNSA. The CDR3 has 13 amino acids. The CDR3 region is CASSLLAKNIQYF.

V usage is TRBV7-2 and J usage is TRBJ1-6; TCRdb calls TRBD1, which cannot be checked without DNA. There are 15 residues in the CDR3. The V gene's germline CDR1 is SGHTA and CDR2 FQGNSA. Here the CDR3 reads CASTPPGGSNSPLHF.

The rearrangement links TRBV29-1 to TRBJ2-7. CDR1 is SQVTM and CDR2 is ANQGSEA in the germline V gene. The CDR3 covers 11 residues. CDR3 residues: CSVGGLYEQYF.

The chain combines TRBV10-3 with TRBJ1-5; TCRdb reports TRBD1, a call that lacks DNA to check it against. This CDR3 region has 13 residues. Germline V lookup: CDR1 ENHRY, CDR2 SYGVKD. This chain's CDR3 is CAIRGTGDQPQHF.

V usage is TRBV18 and J usage is TRBJ1-1. Germline loops: CDR1 KGHSH, CDR2 LQKENI. This CDR3 contains 16 residues. CDR3 sequence: CASSPRAQAMNTEAFF. Supplemented by reference TRBV18 and TRBJ1-1, the full variable domain reads NAGVMQNPRHLVRRRGQEARLRCSPMKGHSHVYWYRQLPEEGLKFMVYLQKENIIDESGMPKERFSAEFPKEGPSILRIQQVVRGDSAAYFCASSPRAQAMNTEAFFGQGTRLTVV.

The chain employs TRBV20-1 and TRBJ1-5; with no DNA, the TCRdb D assignment of TRBD1 cannot be verified. The CDR3 totals 15 residues. Germline CDR1 DFQATT, CDR2 SNEGSKA (reference sequence). The CDR3 here is CSARVGGDRLTPQHF.

This chain links TRBV28 with TRBJ2-7. The CDR3 has 12 residues. The germline CDR1 and CDR2 sequences are MDHEN and SYDVKM. CDR3 amino acids: CASRIDSYEQYF.

The V call is TRBV6-1, the J call TRBJ2-7. Germline-derived CDR1 and CDR2 are MNHNS and SASEGT. The CDR3 extends over 14 amino acids. The chain's CDR3 is CASSAGVTSYEQYF.

This chain links TRBV7-2 with TRBJ1-1. Germline loops: CDR1 SGHTA, CDR2 FQGNSA. The CDR3 has 17 residues. CDR3 sequence: CASSLATAWRGNTEAFF.

The chain recombines TRBV7-2 with TRBJ1-4. The CDR3 length is 15 residues. Germline CDR1 is SGHTA and CDR2 is FQGNSA. CDR3 sequence: CASSPAGRSNEKLFF.